The 27 T cell receptor beta chains reported below all come from one sample, sequenced in a study of regulatory T cells in long-lasting Graves disease listed by TCRdb under 2021. Library creation used multiplex PCR. Instrument on record: Illumina HiSeq 4000. TCR beta libraries were built with iRepertoire HTBI primers and Arm-PCR amplification of CDR3 regions. Starting from the raw public reads, TCRdb applied fastp trimming at Q25, assembled clones with MiXCR and retained in-frame beta chains. Here each entry gathers all rows of one CDR3 protein and keeps the most common genes and DNA. The sample data list about 620,000 distinct CDR3 sequences, and around 17% of these were observed just once. The ten largest account for more than 15% of the sample. This sample's time point label indicates: newly diagnosed GD, antithyroid drugs for less than 3 months. For both TCR sequencing and RNA sequencing, RNA was extracted from PBMCs in TRIzol.

This sample was also put to use in a study of T cells in Graves' hyperthyroidism and ophthalmopathy.

The sequencing used peripheral blood mononuclear cells (PBMCs), collected at new diagnosis, from a patient treated with antithyroid drugs. The source is a woman aged 25 to 45 with Graves disease. Donor details come from another sample of the same person, matched by shared clones.

This chain connects TRBV6-5 to TRBJ1-3, with no clear D. Germline CDR1 is MNHEY and CDR2 is SVGAGI. The CDR3 loop spans 15 amino acids. V shed 4 bases and J shed 0 bases, with 10 bases lying between them. The CDR3: CASSSLAGSGNTIYF. The CDR3 bases are TGTGCCAGCAGTTCCTTAGCTGGCTCTGGAAACACCATATATTTT.

This clonotype showed up many times. The J gene is TRBJ2-7, the V gene TRBV11-2; possible D gene TRBD1, 6 bases. V dropped 5 bases and J dropped 0 bases, with 23 bases sitting between them. Germline lookup yields CDR1 SGHAT and CDR2 FQNNGV. This CDR3 comprises 18 residues. DNA of the CDR3: TGTGCCAGCAGCGGACGCGAACAGGGTTTGGCCGTCTCCTACGAGCAGTACTTC. Translating gives CASSGREQGLAVSYEQYF.

In this sample, this clonotype turned up a few times. The chain joins TRBV28 to TRBJ1-3, with 7 positions matching TRBD1. The CDR3 has 15 amino acids. Trimming cost V 4 bases and J 4 bases; bases outside gene matches: 7. Germline CDR1 and CDR2: MDHEN and SYDVKM. Here the CDR3 reads CASSSSGTAGNTIYF. CDR3 nucleotides: TGTGCCAGCAGTTCGTCTGGGACAGCCGGAAACACCATATATTTT.

The CDR3 spells CASSDQLAAYEQYF. The CDR3 nucleotides read TGTGCCAGCAGCGACCAACTAGCGGCCTACGAGCAGTACTTC. The rearrangement uses TRBV13 and TRBJ2-7, with 8 bases lining up with TRBD2. J was trimmed by 2 bases and V by 5 bases; bases with no gene match: 5. Germline V gene data show CDR1 as PRHDT and CDR2 as FYEKMQ (reference sequence). This CDR3 spans 14 amino acids.

This clonotype came up many times. The chain carries TRBV27 and TRBJ2-1; no reliable D call. This CDR3 is built from 13 residues. CDR1 MNHEY and CDR2 SMNVEV come from the germline V gene (reference sequence). Trimming shortened V by 3 bases and J by 5 bases, and 8 bases separated the two germline ends. CDR3 coding DNA: TGTGCCAGCAGTTTGGTCTCAGACAATGAGCAGTTCTTC. This sequence encodes CASSLVSDNEQFF.

This clonotype turned up a few times. CDR3 coding DNA: TGTGCCAGCAGAAAACACGGGGCCAACGTCCTGACTTTC. The encoded protein is CASRKHGANVLTF. The V call is TRBV28, the J call TRBJ2-6; D uncertain. CDR1 and CDR2 (germline): MDHEN, SYDVKM. V was pared by 6 bases and J by 4 bases, with 7 bases between. There are 13 residues in the CDR3.

This clonotype was seen ten or more times. This chain's CDR3 is CASSRDRVSNQPQHF. DNA for the CDR3: TGTGCCAGCAGTCGGGACAGGGTAAGCAATCAGCCCCAGCATTTT. V and J are TRBV2 and TRBJ1-5; 9 bases agree with TRBD1. V was clipped by 5 bases and J by 1 base; unmatched bases: 3. Germline V gene sequence: CDR1 SNHLY, CDR2 FYNNEI. This CDR3 comprises 15 residues.

Many counts were recorded for this clonotype. J is TRBJ1-2 and V is TRBV12-3 or TRBV12-4, with 12 bases that match TRBD1. CDR3 length: 14 residues. V was pared by 6 bases and J by 6 bases, with 5 bases of the junction left unmatched. The CDR3 sequence: CASSPGTGGNGYTF. As DNA, the CDR3 is TGTGCCAGCAGCCCCGGGACAGGGGGCAATGGCTACACCTTC.

As concerns this clonotype: This may arise from a read error, as a much more abundant clone is one base away. This chain connects TRBV12-3 or TRBV12-4 to TRBJ2-1; possible D gene TRBD2, 5 bases. The CDR3 has 12 residues. CDR3 residues: CAGSLVGIEQFF. The CDR3 region has the DNA TGTGCCGGCAGTTTAGTCGGGATTGAGCAGTTCTTC.

This clonotype was observed at least ten times. This CDR3 reads CASSYQIDYEQYF. CDR3 nucleotides: TGTGCCAGCAGTTACCAAATTGACTACGAGCAGTACTTC. The chain has TRBV6-2 or TRBV6-3 and TRBJ2-7, with D unclear. Germline loops: CDR1 MNHEY, CDR2 SVGEGT. V shed 2 bases and J shed 3 bases, with 8 bases lying between them. The CDR3 covers 13 residues.

At least ten counts were recorded for this clonotype. J is TRBJ2-1 and V is TRBV30, with D possibly being TRBD1 (5 bases). CDR1 and CDR2 from the germline V gene are GTSNPN and SVGIG (reference sequence). The ends were cut back, 3 bases at V and 15 bases at J, with 15 bases in the middle. CDR3 length: 11 residues. CDR3 in amino acids: CAWSWLGVRFF. The DNA for the CDR3 is TGTGCCTGGAGCTGGTTAGGGGTGCGGTTCTTC.

The chain combines TRBV10-3 with TRBJ1-5; D is unresolved. CDR3 length equals 14 residues. Trimming left V 3 bases short and J 1 base short, with 7 bases between. Germline V gene sequence: CDR1 ENHRY, CDR2 SYGVKD. The CDR3 DNA is TGTGCCATCAGTGATGGTCAAAGCAATCAGCCCCAGCATTTT. It yields the protein CAISDGQSNQPQHF.

This clonotype was detected many times. The rearrangement joins TRBV11-2 to TRBJ2-7; D ambiguous. The V gene lost 1 base and the J gene lost 10 bases, with 11 bases spanning the gap. This CDR3 comprises 12 residues. CDR1 and CDR2 (germline): SGHAT, FQNNGV. The CDR3 region is CASSLGFSLQYF. CDR3 nucleotide sequence: TGTGCCAGCAGCTTAGGTTTCTCCCTCCAGTACTTC. The variable domain in full, completed from reference TRBV11-2 and TRBJ2-7, reads EAGVAQSPRYKIIEKRQSVAFWCNPISGHATLYWYQQILGQGPKLLIQFQNNGVVDDSQLPKDRFSAERLKGVDSTLKIQPAKLEDSAVYLCASSLGFSLQYFGPGTRLTVT.

This clonotype has at least ten counts. The chain employs TRBV6-5 and TRBJ1-5; D perhaps matches TRBD1 (5 bases). Trimming pared 4 bases from V and 0 bases from J, leaving 10 bases between. Germline CDR1 and CDR2: MNHEY and SVGAGI. The CDR3 totals 15 residues. This CDR3 is CASSSLGASNQPQHF. DNA of the CDR3: TGTGCCAGCAGTTCCCTCGGGGCTAGCAATCAGCCCCAGCATTTT.

About this clonotype: A single base separates this from a much larger clone, so it may be a read error. The rearrangement uses TRBV7-2 and TRBJ2-7; maybe TRBD1 (6 bases). Trimming stripped 8 bases from V and 4 bases from J, with 12 bases between. Looked up from germline, CDR1 is SGHTA and CDR2 is FQGNSA. CDR3 size: 12 residues. CDR3 DNA sequence: TGTGCCAGCGGTTTCGGACAGTACGAGCAGTACTTC. As protein: CASGFGQYEQYF.

This clonotype has ten or more counts. This chain joins TRBV6-9 and TRBJ1-1; no firm D call. This CDR3 comprises 13 residues. Germline CDR1 reads MNHGY; CDR2 reads SVAAGI. The germline V and J ends were trimmed by 3 bases and 4 bases, with 9 bases remaining between them. The CDR3 DNA is TGTGCCAGCAGTTACGGGTCTAGCACTGAAGCTTTCTTT. Its protein product is CASSYGSSTEAFF.

This clonotype was observed at least ten times. This sequence joins TRBV28 and TRBJ2-7, with 10 positions matching TRBD2. Per germline, CDR1 MDHEN and CDR2 SYDVKM. With V trimmed by 5 bases and J by 8 bases, 6 bases remained unmatched. This CDR3 has 13 amino acids. Here the CDR3 reads CASSLGTSVKQYF. Here the CDR3 DNA reads TGTGCCAGCAGTCTCGGGACTAGCGTTAAGCAGTACTTC.

In its sample, this clonotype was seen many times. V is TRBV28 and J is TRBJ1-5; D is unclear. CDR3 length equals 11 residues. Germline V gene sequence: CDR1 MDHEN, CDR2 SYDVKM. Trimming pared 8 bases from V and 5 bases from J, leaving 7 bases between. CDR3 in amino acids: CASGYYQPQHF. The CDR3 DNA follows: TGTGCCAGCGGTTATTATCAGCCCCAGCATTTT.

Concerning this clonotype: This may be a read error, as it is one base from a much larger clone. Here the CDR3 DNA reads TGTGCCAGCAGCTCCCGGTTAGGGGGGATCTTGAACACTGAAGCTTTCTTT. Its protein product is CASSSRLGGILNTEAFF. The gene calls are TRBV7-2 and TRBJ1-1, with TRBD1 as a possible D gene (6 bases). The germline V and J ends were trimmed by 4 bases and 0 bases, with 18 bases remaining between them. The CDR3 contains 17 residues. The germline V gene encodes CDR1 SGHTA and CDR2 FQGNSA.

This clonotype was seen many times. The rearrangement joins TRBV11-2 to TRBJ1-1; TRBD1 matches at 8 bases. The ends lost 3 bases at V and 4 bases at J; junction bases unmatched: 4. Germline loops: CDR1 SGHAT, CDR2 FQNNGV. CDR3 size: 14 residues. The CDR3 spells CASSFPTGVTEAFF. For the CDR3, the DNA is TGTGCCAGCAGCTTCCCGACAGGGGTCACTGAAGCTTTCTTT.

This clonotype was counted many times. The chain's CDR3 is CASSLLGQTAETQYF. DNA for the CDR3: TGTGCCAGCAGTTTATTGGGACAGACGGCGGAGACCCAGTACTTC. This chain connects TRBV28 to TRBJ2-5, with 7 nucleotides matching TRBD1. CDR1 and CDR2 from the germline V gene are MDHEN and SYDVKM. CDR3 size: 15 residues. Germline trimming cut 1 base from V and 5 bases from J; bases unmatched to any gene: 7.

This clonotype was counted only a few times. The chain links TRBV7-9 to TRBJ2-1, with TRBD1 matching over 7 bases. The germline CDR1 and CDR2 sequences are SEHNR and FQNEAQ (reference sequence). The CDR3 extends over 14 amino acids. J was trimmed by 16 bases and V by 5 bases; bases with no gene match: 17. CDR3 region: CASSQLRVEGADFF. The CDR3 coding sequence is TGTGCCAGCAGCCAGCTAAGAGTTGAGGGGGCTGATTTCTTC.

This clonotype was seen more than once but under ten times. This chain connects TRBV3-1 to TRBJ2-5; D not certain. CDR1 and CDR2 (germline): LGHDT, YNNKEL (reference sequence). The V gene lost 1 base and the J gene lost 2 bases, with 8 bases spanning the gap. The CDR3 is made up of 14 amino acids. The DNA of the CDR3 is TGTGCCAGCAGCCAAGTATCCAGACAAGAGACCCAGTACTTC. Protein: CASSQVSRQETQYF.

The chain employs TRBV10-3 and TRBJ1-6; D not resolved. The CDR3 length is 15 residues. Trimming left V 4 bases short and J 7 bases short, with 14 bases between. The germline V gene has CDR1 ENHRY and CDR2 SYGVKD. Written as DNA, the CDR3 is TGTGCCATCAGTGTTGGTGGAGTAGGGAATTCACCCCTCCACTTT. Translated: CAISVGGVGNSPLHF.

The gene calls are TRBV6-1 and TRBJ2-3; a weak D match, TRBD2 (7 bases). Trimming took 6 bases from V and 0 from J, leaving 16 bases between them. The CDR3 contains 16 residues. CDR1 is MNHNS, CDR2 SASEGT, per germline. The CDR3 DNA is TGTGCCAGCAGGAGGGGGGCGGGAGCTAGCACAGATACGCAGTATTTT. Encoded protein: CASRRGAGASTDTQYF.

J is TRBJ2-5 and V is TRBV12-3 or TRBV12-4; tentatively, D is TRBD1 (5 bases). This CDR3 region has 12 residues. V was cut by 7 bases and J by 4 bases, with 10 bases left in between. Here the CDR3 DNA reads TGTGCCAGCACAAGGACAAGAGAGACCCAGTACTTC. This translates into CASTRTRETQYF.

In this sample, this clonotype turned up many times. The chain is built from TRBV28 and TRBJ2-7; D perhaps matches TRBD1 (5 bases). The ends were cut back, 6 bases at V and 0 bases at J, with 12 bases in the middle. The CDR3 totals 14 residues. Germline V gene lookup returns CDR1 MDHEN and CDR2 SYDVKM. The CDR3 loop reads CASSPMGRSYEQYF. DNA for the CDR3: TGTGCCAGCAGCCCAATGGGGCGCTCCTACGAGCAGTACTTC.